The clone carrying this T cell receptor (beta chain) was detected once. This CDR3 has 11 amino acids. Trimming took 6 bases from V and 10 from J, leaving 12 bases between them. The germline gives CDR1 MDHEN, CDR2 SYDVKM. These data are taken from a study of OX40 agonist ivuxolimab in advanced cancers. Study-level information: Age averaged 60 years (range about 23 to 80), and 70% to 85% were male.

The method was immunoSEQ multiplex PCR; TCRdb's version includes in-frame clones alone and lacks a portion of them. Here the sample spans about 140,000 clones, about 92% being singletons. The V gene is TRBV28, the J gene TRBJ1-2, with D perhaps TRBD1 (5 bases). Here the sequenced sample was CD4+ or CD8+ T cells sorted from blood, taken in a trial of the OX40 agonist ivuxolimab. The TCR sequence derives from an adult with an advanced solid tumor such as melanoma, head and neck, liver or kidney cancer. CDR3 region: CASRGERPYTF. The CDR3 region has the DNA TGTGCCAGCAGGGGGGAGCGCCCCTACACCTTC.